What follows describes a single T cell receptor beta chain. It lacks a known antigen. One base away there is no much larger clone; base qualities are not given. This sample is part of a study of T-cell reconstitution after alpha-beta-depleted transplantation in children (dated by TCRdb to about 2016). The study in broad terms: T-cell immune reconstitution after TCRalphabeta/CD19-depleted allogeneic hematopoietic cell transplantation in children was quantitatively tracked in the study by means of TCR repertoire profiling. Paper-wide results and their limitations: The apparently early recovery of alphabetaT-cell counts about two months after transplant reportedly depended on only several hundred rapidly expanded clones that came from non-depleted graft cells. Over subsequent months, a decline in hyperexpanded clone frequencies was noted, and after one year, T-cell counts and TCRbeta diversity were mostly ascribed to newly produced T cells. The high TCRbeta diversity at day 60 in some patients was ascribed to recipient T cells and intrathymic progenitors that had survived conditioning.

This sample's treatment or condition label indicates: allogeneic hematopoietic cell transplantation with graft depleted of TCRalphabeta T cells and CD19 B cells. The transplant recipients were children given TCRalphabeta/CD19-depleted allogeneic hematopoietic cell grafts. The library came from PCR. The listed sequencing device is Illumina HiSeq 2500. Molecular barcoding was employed in the preparation of TCR libraries, with unique molecular identifiers being used to normalize TCRbeta repertoire quantification. TCRdb reworked the public reads: Q25 trimming with fastp, MiXCR clone assembly, productive beta chains retained. Each CDR3 protein appears once, grouped with its most common genes and DNA. The sample contains over 150,000 distinct CDR3 sequences, about 6% of them found a single time. Jointly, the top ten make up about 4.3% of the sample. Trimming takes 1 base from V and 5 bases from J, and the germline ends sit 8 bases apart. The CDR3 has 13 amino acids, counting the end cysteine and phenylalanine. Left in the record is the CDR3 DNA by itself, 39 bases read in frame from the first base.

The rearrangement joined TRBV12-3 or TRBV12-4 to TRBJ1-2; the D segment could be TRBD1, given 5 matching bases. The receptor was isolated from a girl under three years old with combined immunodeficiency, due to receive a stem cell transplant. Here the sequenced sample was PBMCs, taken before TCRalphabeta/CD19-depleted stem cell transplant. The CDR3 protein: CASSLGTHYGYTF. Here is the DNA: TGTGCCAGCAGTTTAGGGACACATTATGGCTACACCTTC.